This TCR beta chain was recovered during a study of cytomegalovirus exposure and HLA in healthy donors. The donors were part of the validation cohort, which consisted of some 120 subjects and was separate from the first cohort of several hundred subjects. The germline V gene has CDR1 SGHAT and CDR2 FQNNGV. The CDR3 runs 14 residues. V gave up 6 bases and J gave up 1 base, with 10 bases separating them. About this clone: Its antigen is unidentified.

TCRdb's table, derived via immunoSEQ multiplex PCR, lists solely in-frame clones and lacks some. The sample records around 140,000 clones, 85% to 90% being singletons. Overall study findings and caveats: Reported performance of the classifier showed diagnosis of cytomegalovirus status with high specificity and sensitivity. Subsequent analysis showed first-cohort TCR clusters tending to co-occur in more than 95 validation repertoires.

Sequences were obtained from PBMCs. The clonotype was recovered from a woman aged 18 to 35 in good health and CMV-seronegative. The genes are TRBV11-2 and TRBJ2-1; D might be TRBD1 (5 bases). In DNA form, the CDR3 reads TGTGCCAGCAGGGGGCTAAATTCCTACAATGAGCAGTTCTTC. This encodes CASRGLNSYNEQFF.